Listed below are T cell receptor beta chains from one sample, sequenced in a study of blood T cell repertoires in COVID-19. Sequencing was performed with immunoSEQ multiplex PCR; in TCRdb, only in-frame clones are kept and a portion is missing. The sample carries 300,000 to 350,000 clones, 80% to 95% recorded once. Sample: peripheral blood. Receptor source: a woman aged 25 to 39 with COVID-19, enrolled during active disease. The CDR3 runs from the conserved cysteine through the conserved F or W. The D gene is left open where the match is weak. Rows give clone size only sometimes, using once, few, many, or a class for an expanded clone.

d_call,j_call,v_call,clone_size,cdr3_aa,cdr3_nt
NA,TRBJ2-1,TRBV28,NA,CASSFREQFF,TGTGCCAGCAGTTTTAGAGAGCAGTTCTTC
NA,TRBJ1-4,TRBV4-3,NA,CASSQDHGQLNEKLFF,TGCGCCAGCAGCCAAGATCACGGACAGCTTAATGAAAAACTGTTTTTT
NA,TRBJ1-6,TRBV24-1,NA,CATDPGGKKYWKTLHF,TGTGCCACCGATCCAGGAGGCAAAAAGTATTGGAAAACCCTCCACTTT
NA,TRBJ1-2,TRBV28,NA,CASSLRFYGYTF,TGTGCCAGCAGTTTACGTTTCTATGGCTACACCTTC
NA,TRBJ2-3,TRBV2,NA,CASKGSADTQYF,TGTGCCAGCAAGGGGTCCGCAGATACGCAGTATTTT
TRBD2,TRBJ2-3,TRBV10-1,NA,CASSWTSGRSDTQYF,TGCGCCAGCAGCTGGACTAGCGGGAGATCAGATACGCAGTATTTT
NA,TRBJ1-6,TRBV30,NA,CAWSVGRNSPLHF,TGTGCCTGGAGTGTTGGCAGAAATTCACCCCTCCACTTT
TRBD2,TRBJ2-1,TRBV7-3,NA,CASSRQSGAGNEQFF,TGTGCCAGCAGCCGACAGAGCGGGGCAGGCAATGAGCAGTTCTTC
TRBD1,TRBJ2-2,TRBV7-2,NA,CASSSGTGRGELFF,TGTGCCAGCAGCTCCGGGACAGGGAGAGGGGAGCTGTTTTTT
TRBD2,TRBJ2-1,TRBV18,NA,CASSPQASGDNEQFF,TGTGCCAGCTCACCCCAGGCTAGCGGGGACAATGAGCAGTTCTTC
TRBD2,TRBJ2-6,TRBV6-6,NA,CASSLRGGAGANVLTF,TGTGCCAGCAGTCTTCGGGGGGGGGCCGGGGCCAACGTCCTGACTTTC
NA,TRBJ1-1,TRBV5-1,NA,CASSLAQINTEAFF,TGCGCCAGCAGCTTGGCTCAGATCAACACTGAAGCTTTCTTT
NA,TRBJ1-1,TRBV5-1,NA,CASSLGEGVNTEAFF,TGCGCCAGCAGCTTGGGAGAAGGAGTGAACACTGAAGCTTTCTTT
TRBD2,TRBJ2-7,TRBV5-1,NA,CASSLGTSGRFSYEQYF,TGCGCCAGCAGCTTGGGAACTAGCGGGAGGTTTTCCTACGAGCAGTACTTC
TRBD2,TRBJ2-1,TRBV11-3,NA,CASSLVLSGSENEQFF,TGTGCCAGCAGCTTAGTTCTTAGCGGGAGTGAGAATGAGCAGTTCTTC
TRBD1,TRBJ2-3,TRBV5-1,few,CASSLQGARTDTQYF,TGCGCCAGCAGCCTACAGGGGGCGCGAACAGATACGCAGTATTTT
NA,TRBJ2-7,TRBV12-3/TRBV12-4,NA,CASTAGSYEQYF,TGTGCCAGCACCGCAGGCTCCTACGAGCAGTACTTC
NA,TRBJ1-1,TRBV7-9,NA,CASSRGGTNTEAFF,TGTGCCAGCAGCCGCGGGGGTACGAACACTGAAGCTTTCTTT
NA,TRBJ1-5,TRBV5-5,NA,CASSLGTEFNQPQHF,TGTGCCAGCAGCTTGGGGACAGAGTTCAATCAGCCCCAGCATTTT
TRBD2,TRBJ2-5,TRBV2,NA,CASNPTTSGKETQYF,TGTGCCAGCAACCCAACTACTAGCGGGAAAGAGACCCAGTACTTC
NA,TRBJ2-7,TRBV11-2,NA,CASSNPGDSYEQYF,TGTGCCAGCAGTAACCCCGGGGACTCCTACGAGCAGTACTTC
TRBD1,TRBJ1-5,TRBV30,NA,CAWSVSGQGYQPQHF,TGTGCCTGGAGTGTATCCGGACAGGGCTATCAGCCCCAGCATTTT
TRBD1,TRBJ2-7,TRBV10-3,NA,CAISSGQYYEQYF,TGTGCCATCAGTTCGGGACAGTACTACGAGCAGTACTTC
NA,TRBJ1-1,TRBV7-3,NA,CASSLGPVNTEAFF,TGTGCCAGCAGCTTAGGTCCGGTGAACACTGAAGCTTTCTTT
NA,TRBJ2-2,TRBV27,NA,CASNYQAGELFF,TGTGCCAGCAATTACCAGGCGGGGGAGCTGTTTTTT
TRBD1,TRBJ1-6,TRBV19,once,CASSSRTGFHSPLHF,TGTGCCAGTAGTTCTCGGACAGGCTTTCATTCACCCCTCCACTTT
NA,TRBJ1-1,TRBV19,NA,CASSTFHGGDTEAFF,TGTGCCAGTAGTACCTTTCACGGCGGAGACACTGAAGCTTTCTTT
NA,TRBJ1-5,TRBV28,NA,CASSLLNQPQHF,TGTGCCAGCAGCCTTTTGAATCAGCCCCAGCATTTT